This TCR beta chain was found in a study of PD-1 blockade in classical Hodgkin lymphoma. Findings and limits, study-wide: Repertoire difference causes, possibly disease activity or prior therapy, remain undefined.

Time point in this sample: cycle 4 day 1 (C4D1), after more than five weeks of nivolumab. Patients all relapsed after autologous stem cell transplantation, and there was variation in brentuximab vedotin exposure. Patients had relapsed/refractory classical Hodgkin lymphoma with complete response, partial response or progressive disease as best response. Measured with immunoSEQ multiplex PCR; TCRdb has only the in-frame clones, and not every one. The sample holds almost 95,000 clones, under 85% seen once. In regard to this clone: Its antigen is currently unknown.

This sequence originates from a human donor with classical Hodgkin lymphoma. The source material was peripheral blood mononuclear cells (PBMCs), sampled before the fourth cycle of nivolumab.

CDR3 nucleotides: TGCAGCGTTCGCCAGAACTCCGGGATAGAGACCCAGTACTTC. Protein product: CSVRQNSGIETQYF. This chain uses TRBV29-1 with TRBJ2-5; a possible D gene is TRBD2 (5 bases). Germline CDR1 and CDR2: SQVTM and ANQGSEA. The CDR3 has 14 residues. Trimming left V 5 bases short and J 4 bases short, with 17 bases between.